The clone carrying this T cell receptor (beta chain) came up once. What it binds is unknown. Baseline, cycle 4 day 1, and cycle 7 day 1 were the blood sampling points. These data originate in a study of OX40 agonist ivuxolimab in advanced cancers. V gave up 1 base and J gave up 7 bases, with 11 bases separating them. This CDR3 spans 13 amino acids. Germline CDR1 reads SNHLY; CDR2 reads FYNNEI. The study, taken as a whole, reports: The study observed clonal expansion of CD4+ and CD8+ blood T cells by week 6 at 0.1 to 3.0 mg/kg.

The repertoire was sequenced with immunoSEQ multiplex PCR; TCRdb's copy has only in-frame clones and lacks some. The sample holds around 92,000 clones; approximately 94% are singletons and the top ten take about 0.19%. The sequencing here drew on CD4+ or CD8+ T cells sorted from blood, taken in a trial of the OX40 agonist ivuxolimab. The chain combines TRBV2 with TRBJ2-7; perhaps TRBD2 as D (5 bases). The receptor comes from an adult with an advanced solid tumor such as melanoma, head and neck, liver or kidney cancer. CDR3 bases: TGTGCCAGCAGTGAAGAGGCGAGGGTGGAGCAGTACTTC. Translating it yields CASSEEARVEQYF.